These 32 T cell receptor beta chains were all obtained from the same sample, sequenced in a study of T cell repertoires in cytomegalovirus infection. These receptors have no known antigen. TCRdb recomputed calls from the reads with MiXCR, one row per CDR3 protein. The top ten hold approximately 61% of the sample, which has about 71,000 distinct CDR3 sequences, 20% to 25% seen once. This specimen consisted of CD8+ T cells from cultured PBMCs, obtained from culture after CMV antigen stimulation. These receptors were collected from a human donor in good health (CMV status not recorded). Some clones in this sample may be carry-over from other donors' samples.

The sample holds a few counts of this clonotype. V is TRBV28 and J is TRBJ1-5, with TRBD1 as a possible D gene (5 bases). The CDR3 totals 13 residues. Trimming stripped 5 bases from V and 2 bases from J, with 7 bases between. CDR1 is MDHEN and CDR2 is SYDVKM in the germline V gene. CDR3 in amino acids: CASSGDGNQPQHF. CDR3 in DNA: TGTGCCAGCAGTGGGGACGGCAATCAGCCCCAGCATTTT. The full variable domain, in which reference TRBV28 and TRBJ1-5 provide the parts outside the CDR3, is DVKVTQSSRYLVKRTGEKVFLECVQDMDHENMFWYRQDPGLGLRLIYFSYDVKMKEKGDIPEGYSVSREKKERFSLILESASTNQTSMYLCASSGDGNQPQHFGDGTRLSIL.

The chain recombines TRBV7-2 with TRBJ2-2, with 8 bases aligning to TRBD1. V dropped 1 base and J dropped 3; count of bases not matched to a gene: 4. From germline, CDR1 is SGHTA and CDR2 FQGNSA. CDR3 length: 16 amino acids. CDR3 region: CASSLVEDRDTGELFF. CDR3 bases: TGTGCCAGCAGCTTAGTCGAGGACAGGGACACCGGGGAGCTGTTTTTT.

The rearrangement links TRBV6-2 or TRBV6-3 to TRBJ1-2; no definite D call. The germline CDR1 and CDR2 sequences are MNHEY and SVGEGT. This CDR3 is 15 amino acids long. Trimming took off 6 bases at V and 4 bases at J, with 18 bases between the two ends. CDR3 loop: CASSPPAPAAYGYTF. CDR3 in DNA: TGTGCCAGCAGCCCACCGGCCCCGGCCGCCTATGGCTACACCTTC.

This clonotype was counted at least ten times. The genes are TRBV6-2 or TRBV6-3 and TRBJ2-7, with D uncertain. Germline lookup yields CDR1 MNHEY and CDR2 SVGEGT. Trimming pared 5 bases from V and 3 bases from J, leaving 5 bases between. This CDR3 is built from 11 residues. The DNA of the CDR3 is TGTGCCAGCAGTCGACTCTACGAGCAGTACTTC. Amino acids: CASSRLYEQYF.

The sample holds a few counts of this clonotype. The chain recombines TRBV6-6 with TRBJ1-4, with D possibly matching TRBD1 (6 bases). Germline CDR1 MNHNY, CDR2 SVGAGI (reference sequence). The CDR3 consists of 15 residues. Trimming took 6 bases from V and 5 from J, leaving 16 bases between them. The CDR3 DNA reads as TGTGCCAGCAGCGAATTGGGGGCAGAGAATGAAAAACTGTTTTTT. This sequence encodes CASSELGAENEKLFF.

The CDR3 sequence is CASRSKGRNYGYTF. In DNA, the CDR3 is TGCGCCAGCCGCTCAAAGGGACGGAACTATGGCTACACCTTC. The V call is TRBV10-2, the J call TRBJ1-2, with a weak D call TRBD1 (5 bases). This CDR3 contains 14 residues. Trimming pared 8 bases from V and 2 bases from J, leaving 15 bases between. From germline, CDR1 is WSHSY and CDR2 SAAADI.

This clonotype was recorded many times. The chain carries TRBV12-3 or TRBV12-4 and TRBJ1-2; the match to TRBD1 covers 7 bases. This CDR3 is built from 16 residues. Trimming took 4 bases from V and 6 from J; bases not matched to a gene: 14. The DNA of the CDR3 is TGTGCCAGCAGTTCCGGGACAGCTATGGACCTCAATGGCTACACCTTC. Residues: CASSSGTAMDLNGYTF.

This clonotype showed up just a few times. The V and J genes are TRBV4-3 and TRBJ2-1, with 7 bases identical to TRBD2. The CDR3 is 16 amino acids. Germline V gene lookup returns CDR1 LGHNA and CDR2 YSLEER. Germline trimming cut 0 bases from V and 6 bases from J; bases unmatched to any gene: 8. The CDR3 spells CASSQDHRGELNEQFF. For the CDR3, the DNA is TGCGCCAGCAGCCAAGATCATCGGGGGGAACTCAATGAGCAGTTCTTC.

V usage is TRBV7-8 and J usage is TRBJ2-3, with TRBD2 as a possible D gene (6 bases). The CDR3 is 17 residues long. Between the trimmed V and J ends, which lost 4 bases and 0 bases, there was a span of 17 bases. Germline V gene sequence: CDR1 SGHVS, CDR2 FQNEAQ. The CDR3 here is CASSYLLSGESTDTQYF. The CDR3 DNA is TGTGCCAGCAGCTACCTTCTGTCGGGGGAGAGCACAGATACGCAGTATTTT.

The chain uses TRBV28 and TRBJ2-3; 13 positions match TRBD2. V lost 6 bases, J lost 5 bases, and 5 bases stayed unmatched. This CDR3 has 15 residues. Germline lookup yields CDR1 MDHEN and CDR2 SYDVKM. CDR3 in amino acids: CASRLTSGGGDTQYF. Written as DNA, the CDR3 is TGTGCCAGCAGGCTCACTAGCGGGGGGGGAGATACGCAGTATTTT.

The rearrangement uses TRBV6-1 and TRBJ1-2, with D perhaps matching TRBD1 (6 bases). Trimming pared 0 bases from V and 4 bases from J, leaving 12 bases between. The CDR3 consists of 15 residues. Germline V lookup: CDR1 MNHNS, CDR2 SASEGT. The chain's CDR3 is CASSEANRETYGYTF. DNA for the CDR3: TGTGCCAGCAGTGAAGCAAACAGGGAGACCTATGGCTACACCTTC.

As regards this clonotype: At one boundary the junction diverges from the germline segment, which might be a read error. This sequence joins TRBV6-5 and TRBJ1-3, with D perhaps matching TRBD1 (6 bases). This CDR3 has 15 amino acids. CDR1 is MNHEY and CDR2 is SVGAGI in the germline V gene. Written as DNA, the CDR3 is TGTGCCCGCAGTCCCACAGGGTACTCGGGAAACACCATATATTTT. Translation gives CARSPTGYSGNTIYF.

In its sample, this clonotype was seen a few times. The rearrangement links TRBV7-6 to TRBJ1-1; no clear D. V was shortened by 2 bases and J by 0 bases, with 10 bases between the two germline ends. This CDR3 contains 15 residues. CDR1 and CDR2 (germline): SGHVS, FNYEAQ. The CDR3 DNA reads as TGTGCCAGCAGCTTACGTACGGAATTGAACACTGAAGCTTTCTTT. Translation gives CASSLRTELNTEAFF.

This clonotype was counted only a few times. This rearrangement joins TRBV27 to TRBJ2-7; 11 nucleotides agree with TRBD1. The CDR3 has 17 amino acids. J was trimmed by 4 bases and V by 3 bases; bases with no gene match: 11. The germline gives CDR1 MNHEY, CDR2 SMNVEV (reference sequence). CDR3 coding DNA: TGTGCCAGCAGTTTCCTCAGGACAGGGGGCGATTTATACGAGCAGTACTTC. Amino acid sequence: CASSFLRTGGDLYEQYF.

Worth noting for this clonotype: One junction end does not reproduce the germline sequence, and a read error may be involved. The chain links TRBV7-6 to TRBJ1-2; D is uncertain. CDR1 is SGHVS, CDR2 FNYEAQ, per germline. The CDR3 sequence is 13 residues long. The CDR3 is CASNLRRIYGYTF. CDR3 in DNA: TGTGCCAGCAACTTAAGACGGATCTATGGCTACACCTTC.

This clonotype was observed a handful of times. The genes are TRBV6-1 and TRBJ1-2; maybe TRBD1 (5 bases). This CDR3 has 15 amino acids. CDR1 and CDR2 (germline): MNHNS, SASEGT. V shed 1 base and J shed 3 bases, with 12 bases lying between them. In nucleotides, the CDR3 is TGTGCCAGCAGTGAAGAAAGGGGAAGGGACTATGGCTACACCTTC. Translation: CASSEERGRDYGYTF.

The table lists this clonotype with a few counts. The chain's CDR3 is CASSLWGARNQPQHF. The CDR3 DNA reads as TGTGCCAGCAGCTTATGGGGGGCCCGCAATCAGCCCCAGCATTTT. This sequence joins TRBV7-9 and TRBJ1-5, with D tentatively TRBD1 (6 bases). V lost 2 bases and J 2 bases, leaving 10 bases between the germline ends. The germline gives CDR1 SEHNR, CDR2 FQNEAQ (reference sequence). There are 15 residues in the CDR3.

The chain uses TRBV15 and TRBJ2-1, with D tentatively TRBD1 (5 bases). Germline values: CDR1 LNHNV, CDR2 YYDKDF (reference sequence). The CDR3 is 15 residues long. V lost 4 bases and J lost 4, with 14 bases in between. The CDR3 DNA follows: TGTGCCACCAGCACCGACAGCTTCGAATACAATGAGCAGTTCTTC. Amino acid sequence: CATSTDSFEYNEQFF.

This chain connects TRBV7-2 to TRBJ2-3; D not resolved. Germline CDR1 reads SGHTA; CDR2 reads FQGNSA. Between the trimmed V and J ends, which lost 2 bases and 1 base, there was a span of 4 bases. The CDR3 is 13 residues long. In DNA, the CDR3 is TGTGCCAGCAGCTTAACAGGCACAGATACGCAGTATTTT. Protein: CASSLTGTDTQYF.

J is TRBJ1-1 and V is TRBV12-3 or TRBV12-4, with D uncertain. This CDR3 has 15 amino acids. The V gene lost 3 bases and the J gene lost 0 bases, with 11 bases spanning the gap. The CDR3 region has the DNA TGTGCCAGCAGTTTCAGTCAGGCCTTGAACACTGAAGCTTTCTTT. Its protein product is CASSFSQALNTEAFF.

This sequence joins TRBV20-1 and TRBJ1-6; D gene unclear. Germline V gene lookup returns CDR1 DFQATT and CDR2 SNEGSKA (reference sequence). Trimming removed 0 bases at V and 1 base at J, with 13 bases between. The CDR3 is 17 residues long. The CDR3 DNA sequence: TGCAGTGCTAGAGAGCCATTTGTGAGTTCCTATAATTCACCCCTCCACTTT. It yields the protein CSAREPFVSSYNSPLHF.

The chain uses TRBV28 and TRBJ1-3; 7 nucleotides line up with TRBD1. CDR1 is MDHEN and CDR2 is SYDVKM in the germline V gene. This CDR3 spans 16 amino acids. Germline trimming cut 5 bases from V and 4 bases from J; bases unmatched to any gene: 11. In DNA, the CDR3 is TGTGCCAGCAGTCCGACAGGGCTCTTGGGGGGAAACACCATATATTTT. This codes for CASSPTGLLGGNTIYF.

This chain links TRBV11-2 with TRBJ2-1, with a possible D match to TRBD2 (7 bases). CDR1 SGHAT and CDR2 FQNNGV come from the germline V gene. There are 16 residues in the CDR3. Trimming pared 6 bases from V and 1 base from J, leaving 16 bases between. CDR3 in DNA: TGTGCCAGCAGTCTTCGAGGGGGGGCATCCTACAATGAGCAGTTCTTC. Its protein is CASSLRGGASYNEQFF. The complete variable domain, with remaining parts taken from reference TRBV11-2 and TRBJ2-1, reads EAGVAQSPRYKIIEKRQSVAFWCNPISGHATLYWYQQILGQGPKLLIQFQNNGVVDDSQLPKDRFSAERLKGVDSTLKIQPAKLEDSAVYLCASSLRGGASYNEQFFGPGTRLTVL.

This clonotype has just a few counts. The chain recombines TRBV7-9 with TRBJ1-1; D not resolved. The V and J ends lost 5 bases and 10 bases respectively, with 8 bases between them. The CDR3 runs 10 residues. Germline V gene lookup returns CDR1 SEHNR and CDR2 FQNEAQ (reference sequence). For the CDR3, the DNA is TGTGCCAGCAGCACTTCGACAGCTTTCTTT. Its protein product is CASSTSTAFF.

This clonotype has just a few counts. V usage is TRBV7-2 and J usage is TRBJ2-7; D perhaps matches TRBD1 (6 bases). Trimming pared 5 bases from V and 2 bases from J, leaving 16 bases between. Germline V CDR1 and CDR2: SGHTA, FQGNSA. The CDR3 sequence is 15 residues long. The CDR3 DNA reads TGTGCCAGCAGCGGATCCCGGGACACTACCTACGAGCAGTACTTC. Encoded protein: CASSGSRDTTYEQYF.

This clonotype has a handful of counts. The chain recombines TRBV7-2 with TRBJ1-2; no clear D. The CDR3 is 15 residues long. Germline V CDR1 and CDR2: SGHTA, FQGNSA. The V end was cut by 3 bases, the J end by 5 bases, with 16 bases between. The CDR3 is CASSLRRTALYGYTF. DNA for the CDR3: TGTGCCAGCAGCTTGAGAAGGACGGCACTGTATGGCTACACCTTC.

This clonotype has a handful of counts. The genes are TRBV6-4 and TRBJ2-6; perhaps TRBD2 as D (6 bases). This CDR3 region has 15 residues. Trimming stripped 8 bases from V and 0 bases from J, with 11 bases between. Germline V CDR1 and CDR2: MRHNA, SNTAGT. The CDR3 DNA is TGTGCCAGCGGGGAGGTCGGCTCTGGGGCCAACGTCCTGACTTTC. This gives the protein CASGEVGSGANVLTF.

This clonotype has a handful of counts. The chain carries TRBV12-3 or TRBV12-4 and TRBJ1-4; D not resolved. V lost 3 bases and J lost 4, with 12 bases in between. The CDR3 has 15 amino acids. CDR3 sequence reads: CASSFRAALNEKLFF. CDR3 nucleotides: TGTGCCAGCAGTTTTAGGGCAGCTCTTAATGAAAAACTGTTTTTT.

This chain connects TRBV7-9 to TRBJ1-1, with TRBD1 matching over 8 bases. The CDR3 length is 13 residues. Looked up from germline, CDR1 is SEHNR and CDR2 is FQNEAQ (reference sequence). V was clipped by 5 bases and J by 7 bases; unmatched bases: 6. CDR3 loop: CASSAMGQVEAFF. DNA for the CDR3: TGTGCCAGCAGCGCTATGGGACAGGTTGAAGCTTTCTTT.

This clonotype was seen a handful of times. The chain is built from TRBV27 and TRBJ2-1; a possible D gene is TRBD2 (7 bases). The CDR3 contains 13 residues. In germline, CDR1 is MNHEY, CDR2 SMNVEV (reference sequence). V lost 4 bases to trimming and J lost 5 bases, with 9 bases between them. Here the CDR3 reads CASSWGGNNEQFF. The CDR3 bases are TGTGCCAGCAGTTGGGGGGGCAACAATGAGCAGTTCTTC.

The table lists this clonotype with a few counts. The chain carries TRBV7-6 and TRBJ1-2, with D possibly being TRBD1 (6 bases). V was shortened by 1 base and J by 2 bases, with 14 bases between the two germline ends. Germline loops: CDR1 SGHVS, CDR2 FNYEAQ. This CDR3 spans 16 amino acids. CDR3 protein: CASSLGWGGLNYGYTF. The CDR3 nucleotides read TGTGCCAGCAGCTTAGGTTGGGGGGGGCTCAACTATGGCTACACCTTC.

This clonotype was seen a few times. This chain joins TRBV4-2 and TRBJ2-3; tentatively, D is TRBD1 or TRBD2 (5 bases each). With 1 base removed from V and 0 bases from J, the gap between germline ends came to 17 bases. The CDR3 extends over 18 amino acids. The germline V gene has CDR1 LGHNA and CDR2 YNFKEQ. The CDR3 sequence is CASSQGVWQGDSTDTQYF. CDR3 nucleotides: TGTGCCAGCAGCCAAGGGGTTTGGCAGGGAGATAGCACAGATACGCAGTATTTT.